Below are 20 T cell receptor beta chains sequenced from a single sample in a study of T-cell reconstitution after alpha-beta-depleted transplantation in children. A TCRbeta library incorporating unique molecular identifiers was prepared. Via MiXCR, TCRdb re-called the PCR reads, giving one row per CDR3 protein. The sample has approximately 500,000 distinct CDR3 sequences, 10% to 13% seen once. The sample in question was PBMCs, obtained before TCRalphabeta/CD19-depleted stem cell transplant. These receptors all come from a child younger than 10 with inherited bone marrow failure, due to receive a stem cell transplant.

This clonotype was picked up a small number of times. The V gene is TRBV11-1, the J gene TRBJ2-5; 10 nucleotides align to TRBD2. V was pared by 2 bases and J by 0 bases, with 18 bases of the junction left unmatched. The V gene's germline CDR1 is SGHAT and CDR2 FQDESV (reference sequence). The CDR3 runs to 21 residues. The DNA for the CDR3 is TGTGCCAGCAGCTTACTGGGGATGGGACTAGCGAGACCCCAGTACCAAGAGACCCAGTACTTC. Residues: CASSLLGMGLARPQYQETQYF.

This clonotype was recorded at least ten times. In DNA, the CDR3 is TGTGCCAGCAGCTACACCGGGACCCAGCCCCAGCATTTT. Amino acid sequence: CASSYTGTQPQHF. The rearrangement links TRBV7-2 to TRBJ1-5; the D gene is possibly TRBD1 (5 bases). Looked up from germline, CDR1 is SGHTA and CDR2 is FQGNSA. There are 13 residues in the CDR3. V gave up 4 bases and J gave up 7 bases, with 11 bases separating them.

This clonotype was picked up a small number of times. The gene calls are TRBV7-9 and TRBJ2-3, with D possibly matching TRBD1 (6 bases). Trimming cost V 5 bases and J 4 bases, with 10 bases left between them. Germline-derived CDR1 and CDR2 are SEHNR and FQNEAQ (reference sequence). The CDR3 covers 13 residues. Here the CDR3 DNA reads TGTGCCAGCAGCCCCAAGGGGGCAGATACGCAGTATTTT. Encoded protein: CASSPKGADTQYF.

This clonotype was counted at least ten times. The chain employs TRBV7-2 and TRBJ2-1; TRBD2 is a possible D gene (5 bases). The V gene lost 5 bases and the J gene lost 6 bases, with 20 bases spanning the gap. Germline CDR1 reads SGHTA; CDR2 reads FQGNSA. There are 16 residues in the CDR3. CDR3 in amino acids: CASSQPGGIGGNEQFF. CDR3 sequence (DNA): TGTGCCAGCAGCCAACCAGGCGGTATCGGAGGCAATGAGCAGTTCTTC.

In this sample, this clonotype turned up many times. V is TRBV12-3 or TRBV12-4 and J is TRBJ2-2; 7 positions agree with TRBD1. V shed 5 bases and J 7 bases; nucleotides not matched to a gene: 4. The CDR3 is 13 amino acids. CDR3: CASSTAGGGELFF. For the CDR3, the DNA is TGTGCCAGCAGTACAGCAGGGGGCGGGGAGCTGTTTTTT.

This clonotype came up many times. The chain joins TRBV7-2 to TRBJ2-1; 7 bases are a match to TRBD1. The germline CDR1 and CDR2 sequences are SGHTA and FQGNSA. There are 15 residues in the CDR3. Losses at the gene ends were 5 bases for V and 9 bases for J; bases not matched to a gene: 13. This CDR3 is CASSTTGTVISEQFF. The CDR3 coding sequence is TGTGCCAGCAGCACTACCGGGACAGTCATCAGTGAGCAGTTCTTC.

In its sample, this clonotype was seen a few times. CDR3 amino acids: CASSLRGVRNTGELFF. The CDR3 region has the DNA TGTGCCAGCAGTTTGCGGGGGGTCCGAAACACCGGGGAGCTGTTTTTT. V usage is TRBV12-3 or TRBV12-4 and J usage is TRBJ2-2; TRBD2 matches at 8 bases. V lost 3 bases, J lost 2 bases, and 5 bases stayed unmatched. The CDR3 sequence is 16 residues long.

There are a few counts of this clonotype. V gene TRBV5-1 combines with J gene TRBJ2-2; D is unresolved. Deletions cut 0 bases from V and 7 bases from J, with 13 bases between. CDR3 length: 15 amino acids. The germline V gene has CDR1 SGHRS and CDR2 YFSETQ. The CDR3 DNA is TGCGCCAGCAGCTTGGCCTCTACCTGGGACGGGGAGCTGTTTTTT. This sequence encodes CASSLASTWDGELFF.

This clonotype was counted between two and nine times. The rearrangement joins TRBV30 to TRBJ2-2, with TRBD2 identical over 11 bases. From germline, CDR1 is GTSNPN and CDR2 SVGIG (reference sequence). V was pared by 7 bases and J by 7 bases, with 11 bases of the junction left unmatched. CDR3 length: 15 residues. The DNA of the CDR3 is TGTGCCTCGCAACTAGCGGGAGCCCCGGGCGGGGAGCTGTTTTTT. Its translation is CASQLAGAPGGELFF.

This clonotype was seen a handful of times. This rearrangement joins TRBV6-1 to TRBJ1-1, with no clear D. CDR1 is MNHNS and CDR2 is SASEGT in the germline V gene. V dropped 5 bases and J dropped 3 bases, with 4 bases sitting between them. This CDR3 spans 11 amino acids. CDR3 bases: TGTGCCAGCAGTACTTACACTGAAGCTTTCTTT. Protein: CASSTYTEAFF.

This clonotype occurred many times. The chain uses TRBV7-9 and TRBJ2-1; either TRBD1 or TRBD2 may supply D (5 bases each). The CDR3 spans 17 residues. The ends were cut back, 5 bases at V and 4 bases at J, with 21 bases in the middle. CDR1 is SEHNR and CDR2 is FQNEAQ in the germline V gene (reference sequence). The CDR3 here is CASSPGVSGALYNEQFF. CDR3 nucleotide sequence: TGTGCCAGCAGCCCCGGGGTCTCCGGGGCCCTTTACAATGAGCAGTTCTTC.

This clonotype was counted ten times or more. The V and J genes are TRBV5-1 and TRBJ1-3; possible D gene TRBD1, 5 bases. V dropped 0 bases and J dropped 7 bases, with 11 bases sitting between them. Germline-derived CDR1 and CDR2 are SGHRS and YFSETQ. The CDR3 is 14 residues long. The CDR3 DNA is TGCGCCAGCAGCTTGGGCAGGGCGGCCAACACCATATATTTT. This gives the protein CASSLGRAANTIYF.

This clonotype has just a few counts. The gene calls are TRBV4-3 and TRBJ1-6; D is ambiguous. V was shortened by 3 bases and J by 9 bases, with 6 bases between the two germline ends. CDR1 and CDR2 (germline): LGHNA, YSLEER. The CDR3 runs to 12 residues. This CDR3 reads CASSHGGSPLHF. The CDR3 bases are TGCGCCAGCAGCCATGGCGGTTCACCCCTCCACTTT.

This clonotype came up many times. The chain links TRBV28 to TRBJ2-3, with D tentatively TRBD2 (6 bases). From germline, CDR1 is MDHEN and CDR2 SYDVKM. CDR3 size: 17 residues. The V and J ends lost 3 bases and 4 bases respectively, with 20 bases between them. Here the CDR3 DNA reads TGTGCCAGCAGTTTGGTCCGGCGGGGAGGTTTTGCAGATACGCAGTATTTT. Its translation: CASSLVRRGGFADTQYF.

The rearrangement links TRBV18 to TRBJ1-5; possibly TRBD1 for D (5 bases). The CDR3 is 15 residues long. The V gene lost 6 bases and the J gene lost 0 bases, with 12 bases spanning the gap. Germline values: CDR1 KGHSH, CDR2 LQKENI. The CDR3 here is CASSKTVNSNQPQHF. DNA of the CDR3: TGTGCCAGCTCCAAGACAGTTAATAGCAATCAGCCCCAGCATTTT.

This clonotype was seen ten or more times. The V and J genes are TRBV12-3 or TRBV12-4 and TRBJ2-3; tentative D call: TRBD1 (6 bases). This CDR3 is 15 amino acids long. Trimming took 2 bases from V and 1 from J, leaving 10 bases between them. CDR3 sequence reads: CASSLPPGGTDTQYF. The CDR3 coding sequence is TGTGCCAGCAGTTTACCTCCAGGGGGCACAGATACGCAGTATTTT.

The chain couples TRBV20-1 to TRBJ1-3, with D maybe TRBD1 (5 bases). This CDR3 has 16 residues. Germline lookup yields CDR1 DFQATT and CDR2 SNEGSKA (reference sequence). Between the trimmed V and J ends, which lost 3 bases and 4 bases, there was a span of 19 bases. This CDR3 reads CSASEPGTEGGNTIYF. The DNA of the CDR3 is TGCAGTGCTAGTGAACCCGGGACGGAGGGGGGAAACACCATATATTTT.

This clonotype was found many times. The chain recombines TRBV20-1 with TRBJ2-4; 7 nucleotides align to TRBD1. V lost 6 bases to trimming and J lost 4 bases; unmatched junction nucleotides: 6. The CDR3 extends over 13 amino acids. Germline V gene data show CDR1 as DFQATT and CDR2 as SNEGSKA (reference sequence). The CDR3 reads CSARDSWKNIQYF. CDR3 DNA: TGCAGTGCCAGGGACAGCTGGAAAAACATTCAGTACTTC.

The chain employs TRBV3-1 and TRBJ1-1; 8 bases align to TRBD1. This CDR3 region has 15 residues. The J segment lost 2 bases and the V segment lost 5 bases, leaving 7 bases of the junction unmatched. Germline V gene lookup returns CDR1 LGHDT and CDR2 YNNKEL (reference sequence). The CDR3 loop reads CASSESDRGNTEAFF. The CDR3 DNA reads TGTGCCAGCAGCGAATCCGACAGGGGCAACACTGAAGCTTTCTTT.

Comment on this clonotype: A much larger clone is a single base away; this may be a read error. The chain joins TRBV20-1 to TRBJ2-1; 7 nucleotides align to TRBD2. This CDR3 has 13 residues. Germline assignment: CDR1 DFQATT and CDR2 SNEGSKA (reference sequence). CDR3: CSNLVGGPGEQFF. Written as DNA, the CDR3 is TGCAGCAACCTAGTGGGAGGGCCGGGTGAGCAGTTCTTC.